This entry lists 25 T cell receptor beta chains sequenced from one sample in a study of OX40 agonist ivuxolimab in advanced cancers. Some clones are missing from TCRdb's copy, which holds only in-frame ones; the method was immunoSEQ multiplex PCR. The sample consists of about 54,000 clones, approximately 90% of them appearing once. The source material was CD4+ or CD8+ T cells sorted from blood, sampled in a trial of the OX40 agonist ivuxolimab. The receptors shown here come from an adult with an advanced solid tumor such as melanoma, head and neck, liver or kidney cancer.

V and J are TRBV30 and TRBJ1-5; a possible D gene is TRBD1 (5 bases). Germline V gives CDR1 GTSNPN, CDR2 SVGIG (reference sequence). The CDR3 contains 14 residues. Trimming pared 0 bases from V and 1 base from J, leaving 7 bases between. The DNA of the CDR3 is TGTGCCTGGAGTGTGGGGGGAAGCAATCAGCCCCAGCATTTT. Translating it yields CAWSVGGSNQPQHF. Based on the CDR3 plus reference TRBV30 and TRBJ1-5, the full variable domain is SQTIHQWPATLVQPVGSPLSLECTVEGTSNPNLYWYRQAAGRGLQLLFYSVGIGQISSEVPQNLSASRPQDRQFILSSKKLLLSDSGFYLCAWSVGGSNQPQHFGDGTRLSIL.

This clone showed up just once. The gene calls are TRBV28 and TRBJ2-3, with TRBD2 matching over 14 bases. CDR3 length equals 17 residues. The trim removed 1 base at V and 3 bases at J, leaving 3 bases unmatched. Germline V gene data show CDR1 as MDHEN and CDR2 as SYDVKM. DNA of the CDR3: TGTGCCAGCAGTTTATCAGGGACTAGCGGGAGTACAGATACGCAGTATTTT. This sequence encodes CASSLSGTSGSTDTQYF. Full variable domain (outside the CDR3, taken from reference TRBV28 and TRBJ2-3): DVKVTQSSRYLVKRTGEKVFLECVQDMDHENMFWYRQDPGLGLRLIYFSYDVKMKEKGDIPEGYSVSREKKERFSLILESASTNQTSMYLCASSLSGTSGSTDTQYFGPGTRLTVL.

This chain connects TRBV4-1 to TRBJ2-4; D remains ambiguous. The CDR3 is 14 residues long. Germline CDR1 is MGHRA and CDR2 is YSYEKL. Trimming cost V 4 bases and J 0 bases, with 7 bases left between them. Here the CDR3 reads CASSPDLAKNIQYF. CDR3 coding DNA: TGCGCCAGCAGCCCTGATCTAGCCAAAAACATTCAGTACTTC.

The table lists this clone with a few counts. This sequence joins TRBV6-5 and TRBJ1-5; no firm D call. CDR3 size: 12 residues. V was shortened by 5 bases and J by 4 bases, with 6 bases between the two germline ends. Looked up from germline, CDR1 is MNHEY and CDR2 is SVGAGI. DNA for the CDR3: TGTGCCAGCAGTGACGGAAATCAGCCCCAGCATTTT. This gives the protein CASSDGNQPQHF.

This clone was found a few times. This sequence joins TRBV5-1 and TRBJ1-2; D unclear. Germline V CDR1 and CDR2: SGHRS, YFSETQ. This CDR3 spans 12 amino acids. V was clipped by 3 bases and J by 7 bases, with 10 bases between them. CDR3 residues: CASSSPGGGYTF. DNA of the CDR3: TGCGCCAGCAGCTCTCCGGGTGGTGGCTACACCTTC.

The genes are TRBV9 and TRBJ2-7, with TRBD2 identical over 8 bases. The CDR3 is 18 amino acids. CDR1 and CDR2 (germline): SGDLS, YYNGEE. Trimming cost V 0 bases and J 5 bases; bases outside gene matches: 16. The CDR3 here is CASSVEPGGSLLTHEQYF. The DNA for the CDR3 is TGTGCCAGCAGCGTAGAGCCGGGAGGGTCCCTCCTTACCCACGAGCAGTACTTC.

The gene calls are TRBV4-2 and TRBJ1-5, with 7 bases identical to TRBD1. The CDR3 covers 15 residues. V trimming: 4 bases; J trimming: 3 bases; junction bases outside the gene matches: 6. Per germline, CDR1 LGHNA and CDR2 YNFKEQ. The CDR3 nucleotides are TGTGCCAGCAGCCCGGGACAGAGGAACAATCAGCCCCAGCATTTT. Protein product: CASSPGQRNNQPQHF.

The chain has TRBV25-1 and TRBJ2-1; 9 nucleotides match TRBD1. V was clipped by 4 bases and J by 5 bases; unmatched bases: 12. CDR1 is MGHDK and CDR2 is SYGVNS in the germline V gene. The CDR3 runs to 17 residues. CDR3 nucleotides: TGTGCCAGCAGTGTACCATACCCCAGGGACAGGGACAATGAGCAGTTCTTC. Translating it yields CASSVPYPRDRDNEQFF.

The rearrangement uses TRBV28 and TRBJ2-7; no definite D call. Trimming left V 4 bases short and J 4 bases short, with 23 bases between. Germline V gives CDR1 MDHEN, CDR2 SYDVKM. CDR3 length equals 17 residues. Written as DNA, the CDR3 is TGTGCCAGCAGTTATGCCCCGATGTCCCTTACGCCTTACGAGCAGTACTTC. Its protein is CASSYAPMSLTPYEQYF. Looking up the rest from reference TRBV28 and TRBJ2-7 gives the full variable domain: DVKVTQSSRYLVKRTGEKVFLECVQDMDHENMFWYRQDPGLGLRLIYFSYDVKMKEKGDIPEGYSVSREKKERFSLILESASTNQTSMYLCASSYAPMSLTPYEQYFGPGTRLTVT.

The chain carries TRBV6-5 and TRBJ2-5, with 9 nucleotides matching TRBD2. V lost 4 bases, J lost 2 bases, and 5 bases stayed unmatched. Germline V CDR1 and CDR2: MNHEY, SVGAGI. The CDR3 runs to 15 residues. This chain's CDR3 is CASSFSGGPQETQYF. The CDR3 nucleotides are TGTGCCAGCAGTTTTAGCGGGGGACCACAAGAGACCCAGTACTTC.

The table lists this clone with a count of one. V is TRBV6-5 and J is TRBJ1-1; TRBD1 matches 9 bases. The trim removed 4 bases at V and 4 bases at J, leaving 4 bases unmatched. Germline values: CDR1 MNHEY, CDR2 SVGAGI. The CDR3 is 14 amino acids. CDR3 nucleotide sequence: TGTGCCAGCAGTTTAGGACAGGGGAGCACTGAAGCTTTCTTT. It yields the protein CASSLGQGSTEAFF.

Note on this clone: The sample has other DNA sequences that encode this CDR3 too. The V call is TRBV27, the J call TRBJ2-7; 7 nucleotides agree with TRBD1. Germline V gene sequence: CDR1 MNHEY, CDR2 SMNVEV (reference sequence). The CDR3 totals 14 residues. The trim removed 4 bases at V and 0 bases at J, leaving 3 bases unmatched. CDR3 nucleotide sequence: TGTGCCAGCAGTTCGTACAGGGGCTCCTACGAGCAGTACTTC. This codes for CASSSYRGSYEQYF.

This chain connects TRBV15 to TRBJ2-3; no definite D call. With 3 bases removed from V and 0 bases from J, the gap between germline ends came to 4 bases. The germline CDR1 and CDR2 sequences are LNHNV and YYDKDF (reference sequence). The CDR3 loop spans 13 amino acids. CDR3 residues: CATSRTSTDTQYF. For the CDR3, the DNA is TGTGCCACCAGCAGGACTAGCACAGATACGCAGTATTTT.

V is TRBV28 and J is TRBJ2-3; 8 bases are shared with TRBD2. Germline V gene data show CDR1 as MDHEN and CDR2 as SYDVKM. This CDR3 comprises 21 residues. V lost 0 bases to trimming and J lost 8 bases; unmatched junction nucleotides: 25. Written as DNA, the CDR3 is TGTGCCAGCAGTTTATGGGCTAGCGGGTCAATTTCTCTCTTTAGCAGGGGTACGCAGTATTTT. It is translated as CASSLWASGSISLFSRGTQYF. Drawing the rest from reference TRBV28 and TRBJ2-3, the complete variable domain is DVKVTQSSRYLVKRTGEKVFLECVQDMDHENMFWYRQDPGLGLRLIYFSYDVKMKEKGDIPEGYSVSREKKERFSLILESASTNQTSMYLCASSLWASGSISLFSRGTQYFGPGTRLTVL.

CDR3 loop: CASSSQGFSYEQYF. CDR3 DNA sequence: TGTGCCAGCAGTTCACAGGGTTTCTCCTACGAGCAGTACTTC. The gene calls are TRBV27 and TRBJ2-7; D perhaps matches TRBD1 (6 bases). In germline, CDR1 is MNHEY, CDR2 SMNVEV (reference sequence). This CDR3 is 14 amino acids long. The V gene lost 4 bases and the J gene lost 0 bases, with 10 bases spanning the gap.

The J gene is TRBJ1-1, the V gene TRBV19, with TRBD1 matching 8 bases. Germline V CDR1 and CDR2: LNHDA, SQIVND (reference sequence). Trimming cost V 4 bases and J 2 bases; bases outside gene matches: 6. The CDR3 consists of 15 residues. DNA of the CDR3: TGTGCCAGTAGTACCCCTCAGGGGGCTAACACTGAAGCTTTCTTT. Encoded protein: CASSTPQGANTEAFF. Full variable domain (rest looked up from reference TRBV19 and TRBJ1-1): DGGITQSPKYLFRKEGQNVTLSCEQNLNHDAMYWYRQDPGQGLRLIYYSQIVNDFQKGDIAEGYSVSREKKESFPLTVTSAQKNPTAFYLCASSTPQGANTEAFFGQGTRLTVV.

This chain joins TRBV10-3 and TRBJ1-2; D call uncertain. The germline V gene has CDR1 ENHRY and CDR2 SYGVKD. The germline V and J ends were trimmed by 4 bases and 0 bases, with 9 bases remaining between them. This CDR3 spans 14 amino acids. The CDR3 DNA is TGTGCCATCAGTGTGTCGGACCCTAACTATGGCTACACCTTC. This encodes CAISVSDPNYGYTF.

The chain carries TRBV7-9 and TRBJ1-2; a weak D match, TRBD1 (6 bases). The CDR3 is 15 residues long. In germline, CDR1 is SEHNR, CDR2 FQNEAQ (reference sequence). V dropped 5 bases and J dropped 5 bases, with 18 bases sitting between them. The CDR3 protein is CASSRDDRWGYGYTF. The CDR3 region has the DNA TGTGCCAGCAGCCGAGATGACAGGTGGGGGTATGGCTACACCTTC.

The chain employs TRBV27 and TRBJ2-7; possibly TRBD1 or TRBD2 for D (5 bases each). This CDR3 spans 11 amino acids. Trimming left V 3 bases short and J 7 bases short, with 7 bases between. Germline V gene lookup returns CDR1 MNHEY and CDR2 SMNVEV (reference sequence). CDR3 amino acids: CASSLGVEQYF. The CDR3 coding sequence is TGTGCCAGCAGTTTGGGGGTAGAGCAGTACTTC.

The CDR3 sequence is CASSPVNRPREQYF. CDR3 in DNA: TGTGCCAGCAGTCCAGTTAACCGTCCTAGAGAGCAGTACTTC. This chain links TRBV28 with TRBJ2-7; D unresolved. Trimming left V 5 bases short and J 7 bases short, with 18 bases between. Germline CDR1 is MDHEN and CDR2 is SYDVKM. The CDR3 spans 14 residues.

The chain is built from TRBV7-9 and TRBJ2-6, with D possibly TRBD1 on 6 matching bases. V gave up 1 base and J gave up 2 bases, with 6 bases separating them. The CDR3 is made up of 15 amino acids. Germline V gene sequence: CDR1 SEHNR, CDR2 FQNEAQ (reference sequence). The CDR3 here is CASSLGQAGANVLTF. DNA of the CDR3: TGTGCCAGCAGCTTAGGACAGGCTGGGGCCAACGTCCTGACTTTC.

The rearrangement joins TRBV11-3 to TRBJ2-2; either TRBD1 or TRBD2 may fit D (5 bases each). The CDR3 contains 16 residues. Germline values: CDR1 SGHNT, CDR2 YENEEA. V lost 4 bases and J 1 base, leaving 13 bases between the germline ends. Here the CDR3 reads CASSSFGAVNTGELFF. CDR3 DNA sequence: TGTGCCAGCAGCTCCTTCGGGGCCGTGAACACCGGGGAGCTGTTTTTT. The whole variable domain, remainder taken from reference TRBV11-3 and TRBJ2-2, is EAGVVQSPRYKIIEKKQPVAFWCNPISGHNTLYWYLQNLGQGPELLIRYENEEAVDDSQLPKDRFSAERLKGVDSTLKIQPAELGDSAVYLCASSSFGAVNTGELFFGEGSRLTVL.

This clone was picked up one time. This chain uses TRBV7-9 with TRBJ2-5, with no clear D. Germline V gene data show CDR1 as SEHNR and CDR2 as FQNEAQ (reference sequence). V lost 2 bases, J lost 2 bases, and 15 bases lay in between. The CDR3 sequence is 16 residues long. The CDR3 loop is CASSLIEAPGQETQYF. In DNA, the CDR3 is TGTGCCAGCAGCTTAATCGAAGCGCCAGGTCAAGAGACCCAGTACTTC.

This chain links TRBV6-1 with TRBJ2-1, with TRBD2 as a possible D gene (6 bases). CDR3 length equals 16 residues. Trimming cost V 1 base and J 4 bases, with 14 bases left between them. Germline loops: CDR1 MNHNS, CDR2 SASEGT. This CDR3 reads CASSEEPLAPYNEQFF. In DNA form, the CDR3 reads TGTGCCAGCAGTGAAGAACCACTAGCCCCTTACAATGAGCAGTTCTTC.

The chain uses TRBV5-4 and TRBJ2-1; 8 bases map to TRBD2. The V and J ends lost 4 bases and 0 bases, in that order; junction bases with no gene match: 3. Germline lookup yields CDR1 SGHNT and CDR2 YYREEE (reference sequence). This CDR3 has 15 amino acids. The CDR3 reads CASSPSGSSYNEQFF. The CDR3 DNA sequence: TGTGCCAGCAGCCCTAGCGGGTCCTCCTACAATGAGCAGTTCTTC.